The 22 T cell receptor delta chains below all came from one sample that was sequenced in a study of gamma-delta chains in newborns, infants, children. TCRdb re-processed the reads via CATT. The profile shows approximately 1,200 delta-chain clones, 2.8% of them singletons. The sequencing input was blood. These receptors were taken from a child who was a newborn, infant or young child, either healthy, febrile or measles-vaccinated (not recorded which).

In this sample, this clone turned up a few times. The chain carries TRDV2 and TRDJ3; 11 bases map to TRDD3. V was clipped by 0 bases and J by 0 bases; unmatched bases: 6. CDR1 is GEAIGNYY, CDR2 EKD, per germline. This CDR3 has 20 residues. Written as DNA, the CDR3 is TGTGCCTGTGACACCGTCGGTACTGGGGGATACTCCTGGGACACCCGACAGATGTTTTTC. Translating gives CACDTVGTGGYSWDTRQMFF.

This clone occurred a few times. A read error may be the cause here, since a much bigger clone is one base away. The chain links TRDV2 to TRDJ3; 9 positions match TRDD3. Per the germline V gene, CDR1 is GEAIGNYY and CDR2 is EKD. The CDR3 runs to 18 residues. CDR3 sequence (DNA): TGTGCCTGTGACCCACTGGGGGACAGCTCCTGTGACACCCGACAGATGTTTTTC. This translates into CACDPLGDSSCDTRQMFF.

This clone has only a few counts. This specimen includes other DNA sequences encoding the same CDR3. J is TRDJ3 and V is TRDV2; D not resolved. CDR1 and CDR2 from the germline V gene are GEAIGNYY and EKD. The CDR3 loop spans 17 amino acids. Trimming took 1 base from V and 0 from J, leaving 9 bases between them. CDR3 sequence: CACDTTGRSWDTRQMFF. CDR3 nucleotides: TGTGCCTGTGACACTACGGGACGCTCCTGGGACACCCGACAGATGTTTTTC.

Judged by abundance, this clone is large (0.1 to 1%). The chain links TRDV2 to TRDJ3; TRDD3 matches 8 bases. CDR3 length: 19 residues. V trimming: 0 bases; J trimming: 1 base; junction bases outside the gene matches: 7. Germline V gene sequence: CDR1 GEAIGNYY, CDR2 EKD. CDR3 nucleotides: TGTGCCTGTGACACCGTACTGGGGGGCAGGTCCTGGGACACCCGACAGATGTTTTTC. It yields the protein CACDTVLGGRSWDTRQMFF.

For this clone: A much larger clone is a single base away; this may be a read error. The chain carries TRDV2 and TRDJ3, with 12 bases fitting TRDD3. Germline CDR1 GEAIGNYY, CDR2 EKD. This CDR3 contains 18 residues. CDR3 region: CACDTAGGYGWDIRQMFF. DNA of the CDR3: TGTGCCTGTGACACGGCTGGGGGATACGGCTGGGACATCCGACAGATGTTTTTC.

A note on this clone: This probably arose from a read error, given a far larger clone one base away. This chain joins TRDV2 and TRDJ1, with 8 positions matching TRDD3. CDR3 length equals 14 residues. Germline V gene lookup returns CDR1 GEAIGNYY and CDR2 EKD. The junction had 2 bases not matched to a gene; V was cut back by 3 bases and J by 0 bases. The CDR3: CACDALGDTDKLIF. The CDR3 nucleotides read TGTGCCTGTGACGCACTGGGGGACACCGATAAACTCATCTTT.

This clone showed up just a few times. This sequence may be a read error, since a much larger clone differs from it by one base. Other DNA sequences of this sample code for an identical CDR3. The chain recombines TRDV2 with TRDJ3; 12 positions agree with TRDD3. The CDR3 is made up of 18 amino acids. Germline loops: CDR1 GEAIGNYY, CDR2 EKD. The CDR3 loop is CACDTAGGYGWDTRQMFF. CDR3 nucleotides: TGTGCCTGTGACACGGCTGGGGGATACGGCTGGGACACCAGACAGATGTTTTTC.

On this clone itself: A far larger clone is one nucleotide away, so this likely arose from a read error. This chain joins TRDV2 and TRDJ1, with 12 bases fitting TRDD3. The CDR3 runs 19 residues. Germline CDR1 is GEAIGNYY and CDR2 is EKD. The CDR3: CACDDLGDTRTPDADKPIF. The CDR3 bases are TGTGCCTGTGACGACCTGGGGGATACGCGGACTCCGGACGCCGATAAACCCATCTTT.

Remarks on this clone: A much bigger clone sits one base away, suggesting this may be a read error. The CDR3 loop is CARDPVLGDLSWDTRQMFF. Written as DNA, the CDR3 is TGTGCCCGTGATCCTGTACTGGGGGATCTCTCCTGGGACACCCGACAGATGTTTTTC. The V gene is TRDV2, the J gene TRDJ3; the match to TRDD3 covers 10 bases. Germline V gene lookup returns CDR1 GEAIGNYY and CDR2 EKD. This CDR3 contains 19 residues.

Only a few counts were recorded for this clone. With a much larger clone just one base away, this may be a read error. CDR3 DNA: TGTGCCTGTGACGCCTTGGGAGGAGATAATACCGATAAACTCATCTTT. Translation: CACDALGGDNTDKLIF. The chain employs TRDV2 and TRDJ1; D remains ambiguous. V gave up 3 bases and J gave up 2 bases, with 18 bases separating them. CDR1 and CDR2 from the germline V gene are GEAIGNYY and EKD. The CDR3 is made up of 16 amino acids.

Regarding this clone: Since a much larger clone is just one base distant, this may be a read error. The chain employs TRDV2 and TRDJ3, with D tentatively TRDD3 (6 bases). Germline CDR1 is GEAIGNYY and CDR2 is EKD. The CDR3 length is 18 residues. The V end lost 0 bases, the J end lost 0 bases, and 11 bases lay between the germline ends. For the CDR3, the DNA is TGTGCCTGTGACACCGTGGGGGGTAGCTCCTGGGACACCCGACAGATGTTTTTC. Translated, it gives CACDTVGGSSWDTRQMFF.

This clone has just a few counts. Compared with germline, one end of the junction differs, possibly owing to a read error. This chain uses TRDV2 with TRDJ3; D is possibly TRDD3 (6 bases). The CDR3 has 18 residues. Germline-derived CDR1 and CDR2 are GEAIGNYY and EKD. The CDR3 spells CACDTWGFSSWGTRQMFF. The CDR3, as DNA: TGTGCCTGTGACACCTGGGGATTCAGCTCCTGGGGCACCCGACAGATGTTTTTC.

Comment on this clone: A much bigger clone sits one base away, suggesting this may be a read error. The V call is TRDV2, the J call TRDJ3; TRDD3 matches 9 bases. Germline V CDR1 and CDR2: GEAIGNYY, EKD. J lost 0 bases, V lost 0 bases, and 8 bases had no gene match. The CDR3 has 20 residues. The CDR3 DNA follows: TGTGCCTGTGACACCGTACTGGGGGAGCCGGGCTCCTGGGACACCCGACAGATGTTTTTC. This gives the protein CACDTVLGEPGSWDTRQMFF.

The chain carries TRDV1 and TRDJ1; 8 nucleotides align to TRDD3. Germline V gene lookup returns CDR1 TSWWSYY and CDR2 QGS. This CDR3 is 18 amino acids long. Trimming removed 2 bases from V and 0 bases from J; junction bases left unmatched: 11. The CDR3 protein is CALGEGIGIRPYTDKLIF. As DNA, the CDR3 is TGTGCTCTTGGGGAAGGTATAGGGATACGCCCGTACACCGATAAACTCATCTTT.

This clone has a handful of counts. The translation of this DNA and the TCRdb protein of a much larger clone differ at residue 11, probably owing to a read error; the protein shown here is translated from the DNA. CDR3 loop: CACDSLGDTSVQLFF. CDR3 DNA sequence: TGTGCCTGTGACTCTTTGGGGGATACGTCGGTACAACTCTTCTTT. The genes are TRDV2 and TRDJ2, with TRDD3 identical over 11 bases. CDR1 GEAIGNYY and CDR2 EKD come from the germline V gene. This CDR3 is 15 amino acids long. The V and J ends lost 3 bases and 10 bases, in that order; junction bases with no gene match: 9.

This chain uses TRDV2 with TRDJ1; TRDD3 matches 11 bases. Per germline, CDR1 GEAIGNYY and CDR2 EKD. V shed 2 bases, J shed 0 bases, and the junction held 7 bases outside the gene matches. The CDR3 totals 17 residues. The CDR3 DNA sequence: TGTGCCTGTGACATACTGGGGGATAAGGTGGACACCGATAAACTCATCTTT. Encoded protein: CACDILGDKVDTDKLIF.

As to this clone: This DNA's translation and the protein TCRdb lists, from a much larger clone, do not match at residue 6, likely due to a read error; the protein shown is translated from the DNA. The gene calls are TRDV2 and TRDJ1; no firm D call. Germline V lookup: CDR1 GEAIGNYY, CDR2 EKD. V lost 3 bases and J lost 0, with 16 bases in between. This CDR3 comprises 16 residues. The CDR3 DNA reads TGTGCCTGTGACTCCCCGGCGGGGCCGTACACCGATAAACTCATCTTT. Its protein product is CACDSPAGPYTDKLIF.

This clone came up a few times. This clone may be a read error of a much larger clone one base away. The rearrangement links TRDV2 to TRDJ2; 8 positions match TRDD3. Trimming cost V 0 bases and J 0 bases; bases outside gene matches: 8. Germline loops: CDR1 GEAIGNYY, CDR2 EKD. The CDR3 runs to 18 residues. The CDR3 DNA sequence: TGTGCCTGTGACACCCTACTGGGGGGCTACTCTTTGACAGCACAACTCTTCTTT. It encodes CACDTLLGGYSLTAQLFF.

This clone was observed a handful of times. For this DNA, TCRdb reports the protein of a much larger clone, which diverges at residues 11 and 14, most likely from a read error; the protein presented here is translated directly from the DNA. This rearrangement joins TRDV2 to TRDJ3, with 7 bases matching TRDD3. Germline V gene data show CDR1 as GEAIGNYY and CDR2 as EKD. There are 17 residues in the CDR3. The CDR3 reads CACDTWGSSWGTRRMFF. CDR3 in DNA: TGTGCCTGTGACACCTGGGGGAGCTCCTGGGGCACCCGACGGATGTTTTTC.

This clone has a handful of counts. With a much larger clone just one base away, this may be a read error. The identical CDR3 is also encoded by other nucleotide sequences in the sample. The CDR3: CACDPTERNYTRQMFF. The CDR3 DNA reads as TGTGCCTGTGACCCGACTGAACGGAACTACACCCGACAGATGTTTTTC. The chain recombines TRDV2 with TRDJ3; D is ambiguous. Per the germline V gene, CDR1 is GEAIGNYY and CDR2 is EKD. V lost 3 bases and J 8 bases, leaving 16 bases between the germline ends. This CDR3 is 16 amino acids long.

This clone was detected only a few times. A single base separates this from a much larger clone, so it may be a read error. Other DNA sequences in the same sample also yield this CDR3. This rearrangement joins TRDV2 to TRDJ3, with 8 bases matching TRDD3. This CDR3 comprises 16 residues. Germline V gene lookup returns CDR1 GEAIGNYY and CDR2 EKD. The DNA of the CDR3 is TGTGCCTGTGACACCTGGGGATACTGGGACACCCGTCAGATGTTTTTC. This translates into CACDTWGYWDTRQMFF.

This clone is large by share. One junction end does not reproduce the germline sequence, and a read error may be involved. This chain connects TRDV2 to TRDJ3; the match to TRDD3 covers 8 bases. Germline lookup yields CDR1 GEAIGNYY and CDR2 EKD. This CDR3 region has 21 residues. As DNA, the CDR3 is TGTGCCCGTGACACCGGGATACGCCCAGCATTTCCTTCCTGGGACACCCGACAGATGTTTTTC. It codes for CARDTGIRPAFPSWDTRQMFF.